The following is a T cell receptor beta chain sequence with its context. The sample comes from a study of identifying expanded T cells in peripheral blood. Germline-derived CDR1 and CDR2 are LNHDA and SQIVND (reference sequence). Trimming took off 4 bases at V and 5 bases at J, with 21 bases between the two ends. This CDR3 region has 17 residues. Using immunoSEQ multiplex PCR, the repertoire was profiled, and TCRdb retains in-frame clones only, with some absent. Among 90,000 to 95,000 clones listed, roughly 88% were seen once. The TCR sequence derives from a person aged 18 to 69 in good health. The chain has TRBV19 and TRBJ2-1; D remains unclear. Material: blood. CDR3 in DNA: TGTGCCAGTAGTAAACCCCCTCGTTGGAAGCTGGACAATGAGCAGTTCTTC. Its translation is CASSKPPRWKLDNEQFF. Full variable domain (remainder filled in from reference TRBV19 and TRBJ2-1): DGGITQSPKYLFRKEGQNVTLSCEQNLNHDAMYWYRQDPGQGLRLIYYSQIVNDFQKGDIAEGYSVSREKKESFPLTVTSAQKNPTAFYLCASSKPPRWKLDNEQFFGPGTRLTVL.